The clone carrying this T cell receptor beta chain was observed a single time. Adult Caucasians living in Nashville, Tennessee made up all of the donors. Original processing methods: Junction-only sequences without quality scores were provided by ImmunoSEQ, so filtering was different. TCRdb keeps only in-frame clones here, not all; method: immunoSEQ multiplex PCR. Clonal size and the V and J genes are those of that table, whereas D and trimming came from the DNA. The sample records around 530,000 clones, around 80% being singletons. Germline V gene data show CDR1 as SGHTA and CDR2 as FQGNSA. The CDR3 loop spans 16 amino acids. Losses at the gene ends were 6 bases for V and 4 bases for J; bases not matched to a gene: 11. These data come from a study of shared clonotypes between healthy human individuals.

This TCR came from a woman in her thirties or forties in good health. Some clones in this sample may be carry-over from other donors' samples. The chain recombines TRBV7-2 with TRBJ2-2; TRBD2 agrees at 7 bases. Sequenced sample: PBMCs. In DNA form, the CDR3 reads TGTGCCAGCAGTCTCACTGGGAGGGCGGGCACCGGGGAGCTGTTTTTT. Protein sequence: CASSLTGRAGTGELFF. The full variable domain, its missing parts supplied by reference TRBV7-2 and TRBJ2-2, is GAGVSQSPSNKVTEKGKDVELRCDPISGHTALYWYRQSLGQGLEFLIYFQGNSAPDKSGLPSDRFSAERTGGSVSTLTIQRTQQEDSAVYLCASSLTGRAGTGELFFGEGSRLTVL.